This is a list of T cell receptor beta chains from one sample in a study of blood T cell repertoires in COVID-19. Libraries were prepared by immunoSEQ multiplex PCR; TCRdb keeps only in-frame clonotypes and omits some of them. The sample has about 370,000 clones, roughly 86% seen once. Sequencing was done on a sample of peripheral blood. These receptors all stem from a woman aged 30 to 39 with COVID-19, enrolled during active disease. Each CDR3 is given with its conserved first and last residue. The D gene is left open where the match is weak. Expanded clones are given a class, and other clones once, few, many or no size at all.

clone_size: .; d_call: .; v_call: TRBV5-4; j_call: TRBJ2-2; cdr3_aa: CASSQGLTNTGELFF; cdr3_nt: TGTGCCAGCAGCCAGGGACTGACGAACACCGGGGAGCTGTTTTTT
clone_size: .; d_call: .; v_call: TRBV4-1; j_call: TRBJ2-7; cdr3_aa: CASSPPDRFAYEQYF; cdr3_nt: TGCGCCAGCAGTCCCCCCGACAGGTTTGCCTACGAGCAGTACTTC
clone_size: .; d_call: .; v_call: TRBV6-5; j_call: TRBJ1-4; cdr3_aa: CASSYGGYTELFF; cdr3_nt: TGTGCCAGCAGTTACGGGGGCTACACGGAACTGTTTTTT
clone_size: .; d_call: TRBD1; v_call: TRBV28; j_call: TRBJ1-6; cdr3_aa: CASSLSPTGGYNSPLHF; cdr3_nt: TGTGCCAGCAGTTTATCCCCGACAGGGGGTTATAATTCACCCCTCCACTTT
clone_size: .; d_call: TRBD2; v_call: TRBV10-2; j_call: TRBJ2-3; cdr3_aa: CASSESAGGQRVDTQYF; cdr3_nt: TGCGCCAGCAGTGAGTCGGCGGGAGGCCAGAGAGTAGATACGCAGTATTTT
clone_size: .; d_call: .; v_call: TRBV19; j_call: TRBJ1-2; cdr3_aa: CASSWGSDGYTF; cdr3_nt: TGTGCCAGTAGTTGGGGCTCCGATGGCTACACCTTC
clone_size: .; d_call: .; v_call: TRBV19; j_call: TRBJ2-1; cdr3_aa: CASRVAGKNEQFF; cdr3_nt: TGTGCCAGTAGGGTCGCAGGGAAGAATGAGCAGTTCTTC
clone_size: .; d_call: TRBD2; v_call: TRBV18; j_call: TRBJ2-3; cdr3_aa: CASSRLAASTDTQYF; cdr3_nt: TGTGCCAGCTCACGACTAGCAGCTAGCACAGATACGCAGTATTTT
clone_size: few; d_call: .; v_call: TRBV5-5; j_call: TRBJ2-1; cdr3_aa: CASSSSTGTVYNEQFF; cdr3_nt: TGTGCCAGCAGCTCGTCCACAGGGACCGTCTACAATGAGCAGTTCTTC
clone_size: once; d_call: TRBD2; v_call: TRBV5-1; j_call: TRBJ2-3; cdr3_aa: CASRDPSGSTDTQYF; cdr3_nt: TGCGCCAGCAGGGATCCTAGCGGTAGCACAGATACGCAGTATTTT
clone_size: medium-sized; d_call: TRBD2; v_call: TRBV19; j_call: TRBJ2-1; cdr3_aa: CASSIGPSGNQFF; cdr3_nt: TGTGCCAGTAGTATTGGGCCTAGCGGGAATCAATTCTTC
clone_size: .; d_call: TRBD1; v_call: TRBV6-6; j_call: TRBJ1-2; cdr3_aa: CASTQGARYGYTF; cdr3_nt: TGTGCCAGTACCCAGGGGGCGCGATATGGCTACACCTTC
clone_size: .; d_call: TRBD1; v_call: TRBV7-9; j_call: TRBJ2-5; cdr3_aa: CASSLGTGRETQYF; cdr3_nt: TGTGCCAGCAGCCTCGGGACAGGGAGAGAGACCCAGTACTTC
clone_size: .; d_call: TRBD1; v_call: TRBV2; j_call: TRBJ2-5; cdr3_aa: CASRLTGGEETQYF; cdr3_nt: TGTGCCAGCAGGCTGACAGGGGGGGAGGAGACCCAGTACTTC
clone_size: .; d_call: .; v_call: TRBV7-9; j_call: TRBJ2-7; cdr3_aa: CASSLTYEQYF; cdr3_nt: TGTGCCAGCAGCTTAACTTACGAGCAGTACTTC
clone_size: .; d_call: .; v_call: TRBV4-3; j_call: TRBJ2-7; cdr3_aa: CASSQGASYEQYF; cdr3_nt: TGCGCCAGCAGCCAAGGGGCCTCCTACGAGCAGTACTTC
clone_size: .; d_call: TRBD2; v_call: TRBV5-1; j_call: TRBJ2-3; cdr3_aa: CASSSGTSGSTDTQYF; cdr3_nt: TGCGCCAGCAGCTCGGGGACTAGCGGGAGCACAGATACGCAGTATTTT
clone_size: .; d_call: TRBD2; v_call: TRBV30; j_call: TRBJ2-5; cdr3_aa: CAWSVRAGRGAQYF; cdr3_nt: TGTGCCTGGAGTGTAAGGGCGGGGCGGGGGGCCCAGTACTTC
clone_size: .; d_call: TRBD2; v_call: TRBV19; j_call: TRBJ2-3; cdr3_aa: CASSMGTRSTDTQYF; cdr3_nt: TGTGCCAGTAGTATGGGGACTAGAAGCACAGATACGCAGTATTTT
clone_size: .; d_call: TRBD2; v_call: TRBV7-8; j_call: TRBJ2-5; cdr3_aa: CASSLVVAGENQETQYF; cdr3_nt: TGTGCCAGCAGCTTAGTAGTAGCGGGAGAAAACCAAGAGACCCAGTACTTC
clone_size: .; d_call: .; v_call: TRBV7-2; j_call: TRBJ2-2; cdr3_aa: CASSLDSRGVTGELFF; cdr3_nt: TGTGCCAGCAGCTTAGATTCCAGGGGGGTGACCGGGGAGCTGTTTTTT
clone_size: .; d_call: .; v_call: TRBV9; j_call: TRBJ1-6; cdr3_aa: CASSVETGYNSPLHF; cdr3_nt: TGTGCCAGCAGCGTCGAGACAGGTTATAATTCACCCCTCCACTTT
clone_size: .; d_call: TRBD1; v_call: TRBV6-5; j_call: TRBJ1-5; cdr3_aa: CASSSGQGQPQHF; cdr3_nt: TGTGCCAGCAGCAGTGGACAGGGCCAGCCCCAGCATTTT
clone_size: once; d_call: TRBD1; v_call: TRBV15; j_call: TRBJ1-1; cdr3_aa: CATSRDLAGGRAFF; cdr3_nt: TGTGCCACCAGCAGAGATTTGGCAGGGGGCAGAGCTTTCTTT
clone_size: few; d_call: .; v_call: TRBV19; j_call: TRBJ2-5; cdr3_aa: CASSIPGEETQYF; cdr3_nt: TGTGCCAGTAGTATCCCCGGGGAAGAGACCCAGTACTTC
clone_size: .; d_call: .; v_call: TRBV9; j_call: TRBJ2-7; cdr3_aa: CASSVDLETSYEQYF; cdr3_nt: TGTGCCAGCAGCGTAGACCTCGAGACTTCCTACGAGCAGTACTTC
clone_size: once; d_call: TRBD1; v_call: TRBV5-1; j_call: TRBJ2-6; cdr3_aa: CASSQGQGATGANVLTF; cdr3_nt: TGCGCCAGCAGCCAGGGACAGGGGGCTACTGGGGCCAACGTCCTGACTTTC
clone_size: .; d_call: .; v_call: TRBV19; j_call: TRBJ1-2; cdr3_aa: CASSIAGEHGYTF; cdr3_nt: TGTGCCAGTAGTATTGCGGGGGAGCATGGCTACACCTTC
clone_size: .; d_call: TRBD1; v_call: TRBV28; j_call: TRBJ1-1; cdr3_aa: CASSGGQFNTEAFF; cdr3_nt: TGTGCCAGCAGTGGGGGACAGTTCAACACTGAAGCTTTCTTT
clone_size: .; d_call: TRBD2; v_call: TRBV5-1; j_call: TRBJ2-1; cdr3_aa: CASRWTSGSYNEQFF; cdr3_nt: TGCGCCAGCAGATGGACTAGCGGTTCCTACAATGAGCAGTTCTTC
clone_size: .; d_call: TRBD2; v_call: TRBV5-6; j_call: TRBJ2-1; cdr3_aa: CASSLGLAPEQFF; cdr3_nt: TGTGCCAGCAGCTTGGGACTAGCGCCCGAGCAGTTCTTC
clone_size: .; d_call: .; v_call: TRBV19; j_call: TRBJ1-3; cdr3_aa: CASSKSGSSSGNTIYF; cdr3_nt: TGTGCCAGTAGTAAATCGGGATCAAGCTCTGGAAACACCATATATTTT
clone_size: .; d_call: TRBD1; v_call: TRBV10-2; j_call: TRBJ1-1; cdr3_aa: CASSARGQGAEAFF; cdr3_nt: TGCGCCAGCAGCGCCAGGGGGCAGGGGGCTGAAGCTTTCTTT
clone_size: .; d_call: .; v_call: TRBV28; j_call: TRBJ2-7; cdr3_aa: CASSLWGAGRGEQYF; cdr3_nt: TGTGCCAGCAGTTTATGGGGGGCAGGGAGGGGCGAGCAGTACTTC
clone_size: .; d_call: .; v_call: TRBV10-1; j_call: TRBJ2-2; cdr3_aa: CASSSGLSNTGELFF; cdr3_nt: TGCGCCAGCAGCTCGGGACTTTCGAACACCGGGGAGCTGTTTTTT
clone_size: few; d_call: .; v_call: TRBV2; j_call: TRBJ2-5; cdr3_aa: CASSRIYQETQYF; cdr3_nt: TGTGCCAGCAGCAGGATATACCAAGAGACCCAGTACTTC
clone_size: .; d_call: TRBD2; v_call: TRBV7-8; j_call: TRBJ2-7; cdr3_aa: CASSQNSGAPSYEQYF; cdr3_nt: TGTGCCAGCAGCCAAAATAGCGGGGCCCCCTCCTACGAGCAGTACTTC
clone_size: .; d_call: TRBD1; v_call: TRBV27; j_call: TRBJ2-7; cdr3_aa: CASSFDRGYEQYF; cdr3_nt: TGTGCCAGCAGTTTTGACAGGGGATACGAGCAGTACTTC
clone_size: .; d_call: TRBD2; v_call: TRBV27; j_call: TRBJ2-2; cdr3_aa: CASSTPSGGVRAGELFF; cdr3_nt: TGTGCCAGCAGTACCCCTAGCGGGGGGGTTCGGGCCGGGGAGCTGTTTTTT
clone_size: .; d_call: TRBD1; v_call: TRBV5-1; j_call: TRBJ2-5; cdr3_aa: CASSSRTGGGETQYF; cdr3_nt: TGCGCCAGCAGCTCTCGGACAGGGGGCGGGGAGACCCAGTACTTC
clone_size: once; d_call: TRBD2; v_call: TRBV5-8; j_call: TRBJ2-5; cdr3_aa: CASSTGLAVNQETQYF; cdr3_nt: TGTGCCAGCAGCACTGGACTAGCGGTGAACCAAGAGACCCAGTACTTC
clone_size: few; d_call: TRBD1; v_call: TRBV7-9; j_call: TRBJ1-1; cdr3_aa: CASSSDRALNTEAFF; cdr3_nt: TGTGCCAGCAGCTCCGACAGGGCCCTGAACACTGAAGCTTTCTTT
clone_size: .; d_call: .; v_call: TRBV6-6; j_call: TRBJ1-5; cdr3_aa: CASSYSTGMDQPQHF; cdr3_nt: TGTGCCAGCAGTTACTCGACAGGAATGGATCAGCCCCAGCATTTT
clone_size: .; d_call: TRBD1; v_call: TRBV12-3/TRBV12-4; j_call: TRBJ1-2; cdr3_aa: CASRPGGVGGYTF; cdr3_nt: TGTGCCAGCAGGCCAGGGGGCGTTGGGGGCTACACCTTC
clone_size: few; d_call: .; v_call: TRBV2; j_call: TRBJ2-1; cdr3_aa: CASDRSSYNEQFF; cdr3_nt: TGTGCCAGCGATAGGAGCTCCTACAATGAGCAGTTCTTC
clone_size: many; d_call: TRBD1; v_call: TRBV28; j_call: TRBJ2-7; cdr3_aa: CASSPQGAGAYEQYF; cdr3_nt: TGTGCCAGCAGCCCCCAGGGGGCGGGCGCCTACGAGCAGTACTTC
clone_size: .; d_call: .; v_call: TRBV10-3; j_call: TRBJ2-2; cdr3_aa: CAISEWAPNTGELFF; cdr3_nt: TGTGCCATCAGTGAGTGGGCACCTAACACCGGGGAGCTGTTTTTT
clone_size: .; d_call: TRBD2; v_call: TRBV15; j_call: TRBJ2-7; cdr3_aa: CATSRVLAGHEQYF; cdr3_nt: TGTGCCACCAGCAGAGTTCTAGCGGGGCACGAGCAGTACTTC
clone_size: .; d_call: TRBD1; v_call: TRBV27; j_call: TRBJ2-7; cdr3_aa: CASRRLQGAGTYEQYF; cdr3_nt: TGTGCCAGCCGACGACTACAGGGGGCTGGTACCTACGAGCAGTACTTC
clone_size: once; d_call: .; v_call: TRBV13; j_call: TRBJ2-6; cdr3_aa: CASSFLSMEGASGANVLTF; cdr3_nt: TGTGCCAGCAGCTTTTTGTCCATGGAGGGGGCGTCTGGGGCCAACGTCCTGACTTTC
clone_size: .; d_call: .; v_call: TRBV20-1; j_call: TRBJ1-5; cdr3_aa: CSASSFGTQLNQPQHF; cdr3_nt: TGCAGTGCTAGTTCCTTCGGGACACAATTAAACCAGCCCCAGCATTTT
clone_size: .; d_call: .; v_call: TRBV20-1; j_call: TRBJ2-1; cdr3_aa: CSASPDWFSYNEQFF; cdr3_nt: TGCAGTGCTAGTCCTGACTGGTTTTCCTACAATGAGCAGTTCTTC
clone_size: .; d_call: TRBD1; v_call: TRBV18; j_call: TRBJ2-7; cdr3_aa: CASSPQVRGPLSSYEQYF; cdr3_nt: TGTGCCAGCTCACCCCAAGTTAGGGGGCCCCTTAGCTCCTACGAGCAGTACTTC
clone_size: .; d_call: TRBD1; v_call: TRBV7-8; j_call: TRBJ1-6; cdr3_aa: CASARDRDNSPLHF; cdr3_nt: TGTGCCAGCGCTCGGGACAGGGACAATTCACCCCTCCACTTT
clone_size: .; d_call: TRBD2; v_call: TRBV7-2; j_call: TRBJ2-7; cdr3_aa: CASSFRTSGGLRYEQYF; cdr3_nt: TGTGCCAGCAGCTTCAGGACTAGCGGGGGCCTGAGGTACGAGCAGTACTTC